One and the same sample provided the 29 T cell receptor beta chains below, sequenced in a study of T cells in Graves' hyperthyroidism and ophthalmopathy. It was RNA transcripts that yielded the amplified TCR beta CDR3 regions. The TCR CDR3 first-round RT-PCR relied on the HTBI primer set. Using its own MiXCR run on the multiplex PCR reads, TCRdb lists one record per CDR3 protein. The sample yields about 840,000 distinct CDR3 sequences, 38% seen once. Sequenced sample: blood. The receptors were sampled from a man between 18 and 35 years old with Graves' hyperthyroidism.

The chain uses TRBV5-5 and TRBJ1-1, with unresolved D. The CDR3 length is 15 residues. V lost 4 bases and J 0 bases, leaving 13 bases between the germline ends. CDR1 and CDR2 from the germline V gene are SGHKS and YYEKEE (reference sequence). The CDR3 protein is CASSPPGAMNTEAFF. As DNA, the CDR3 is TGTGCCAGCAGCCCCCCGGGCGCCATGAACACTGAAGCTTTCTTT.

The chain combines TRBV9 with TRBJ1-1, with a tentative D call TRBD1 (6 bases). Germline V gene data show CDR1 as SGDLS and CDR2 as YYNGEE. The CDR3 covers 15 residues. The germline V and J ends were trimmed by 4 bases and 5 bases, with 18 bases remaining between them. CDR3 coding DNA: TGTGCCAGCAGCCAAGGGCAGCTAGGGACAACTGAAGCTTTCTTT. Its translation is CASSQGQLGTTEAFF. The complete variable domain, with remaining parts taken from reference TRBV9 and TRBJ1-1, reads DSGVTQTPKHLITATGQRVTLRCSPRSGDLSVYWYQQSLDQGLQFLIQYYNGEERAKGNILERFSAQQFPDLHSELNLSSLELGDSALYFCASSQGQLGTTEAFFGQGTRLTVV.

In this sample, this clonotype turned up a few times. The chain has TRBV11-2 and TRBJ1-1; D is undetermined. The V and J ends lost 3 bases and 4 bases respectively, with 12 bases between them. Germline-derived CDR1 and CDR2 are SGHAT and FQNNGV. This CDR3 region has 14 residues. The CDR3 nucleotides read TGTGCCAGCAGCTTCGAGACATTGAGCACTGAAGCTTTCTTT. It yields the protein CASSFETLSTEAFF.

The genes are TRBV2 and TRBJ1-1, with D perhaps matching TRBD1 (6 bases). Germline CDR1 and CDR2: SNHLY and FYNNEI. Trimming removed 7 bases at V and 0 bases at J, with 15 bases between. This CDR3 spans 15 amino acids. This CDR3 reads CASTVSRGMNTEAFF. The DNA of the CDR3 is TGTGCCAGCACCGTATCGAGGGGGATGAACACTGAAGCTTTCTTT. Full variable domain (outside the CDR3, taken from reference TRBV2 and TRBJ1-1): EPEVTQTPSHQVTQMGQEVILRCVPISNHLYFYWYRQILGQKVEFLVSFYNNEISEKSEIFDDQFSVERPDGSNFTLKIRSTKLEDSAMYFCASTVSRGMNTEAFFGQGTRLTVV.

This clonotype was seen more than once but under ten times. Mismatch with germline at one junction end may stem from a read error. The CDR3 region is CAGSLEGYEQYF. The CDR3, as DNA: TGCGCCGGCAGCTTGGAGGGCTACGAGCAGTACTTC. This sequence joins TRBV5-1 and TRBJ2-7; the D gene is possibly TRBD2 (6 bases). Germline CDR1 and CDR2: SGHRS and YFSETQ. The CDR3 consists of 12 residues.

The table lists this clonotype with many counts. CDR3 nucleotides: TGTGCCAGCAGCTTAGTGAGCAGGGATCAGCCCCAGCATTTT. Its translation: CASSLVSRDQPQHF. The V call is TRBV7-8, the J call TRBJ1-5; maybe TRBD1 (5 bases). Germline assignment: CDR1 SGHVS and CDR2 FQNEAQ. The CDR3 runs 14 residues. Trimming took off 1 base at V and 5 bases at J, with 9 bases between the two ends. Full variable domain (rest looked up from reference TRBV7-8 and TRBJ1-5): GAGVSQSPRYKVAKRGQDVALRCDPISGHVSLFWYQQALGQGPEFLTYFQNEAQLDKSGLPSDRFFAERPEGSVSTLKIQRTQQEDSAVYLCASSLVSRDQPQHFGDGTRLSIL.

The table lists this clonotype with a count of one. A much larger clone differs from this one at a single base, so this may be a read error. The CDR3 reads CSVLSRVGNGYTF. The CDR3 region has the DNA TGCAGCGTTCTTAGCAGGGTGGGCAATGGCTACACCTTC. This sequence joins TRBV29-1 and TRBJ1-2; D is possibly TRBD1 (5 bases). The germline CDR1 and CDR2 sequences are SQVTM and ANQGSEA. The V end lost 5 bases, the J end lost 6 bases, and 16 bases lay between the germline ends. The CDR3 has 13 residues.

This chain uses TRBV9 with TRBJ1-1, with a weak D call TRBD1 (5 bases). Trimming stripped 0 bases from V and 4 bases from J, with 10 bases between. The CDR3 spans 14 residues. Germline loops: CDR1 SGDLS, CDR2 YYNGEE. The CDR3 DNA is TGTGCCAGCAGCGTAGTGCCGGGACCCACTGAAGCTTTCTTT. Translating gives CASSVVPGPTEAFF.

The chain uses TRBV6-5 and TRBJ2-5; TRBD2 is a possible D gene (6 bases). CDR3 length: 16 amino acids. V dropped 6 bases and J dropped 5 bases, with 22 bases sitting between them. Germline assignment: CDR1 MNHEY and CDR2 SVGAGI. This CDR3 is CASSDALYGRQETQYF. The CDR3, as DNA: TGTGCCAGCAGCGACGCCTTATACGGGAGACAGGAGACCCAGTACTTC.

This clonotype was observed a handful of times. The rearrangement joins TRBV29-1 to TRBJ2-2, with 8 nucleotides matching TRBD2. V trimming: 7 bases; J trimming: 8 bases; junction bases outside the gene matches: 9. The germline V gene encodes CDR1 SQVTM and CDR2 ANQGSEA. The length of the CDR3 is 13 residues. CDR3 residues: CSAPGGGSGELFF. CDR3 DNA: TGCAGCGCTCCGGGGGGGGGCTCTGGGGAGCTGTTTTTT.

This clonotype was found once. The chain carries TRBV7-2 and TRBJ1-3, with TRBD1 as a possible D gene (6 bases). This CDR3 contains 16 residues. Trimming removed 10 bases at V and 5 bases at J, with 24 bases between. CDR1 is SGHTA and CDR2 is FQGNSA in the germline V gene. The CDR3 DNA reads TGTGCCATGTCGGAGCAAGGGGGAAGCGAAAGAAACACCATATATTTT. Encoded protein: CAMSEQGGSERNTIYF. Using reference TRBV7-2 and TRBJ1-3 for the parts outside the CDR3, the full variable domain is GAGVSQSPSNKVTEKGKDVELRCDPISGHTALYWYRQSLGQGLEFLIYFQGNSAPDKSGLPSDRFSAERTGGSVSTLTIQRTQQEDSAVYLCAMSEQGGSERNTIYFGEGSWLTVV.

The CDR3 DNA follows: TGTGCCAGCATAAGAAAGGGAGGGACCTACGAGCAGTACTTC. Its protein product is CASIRKGGTYEQYF. The V and J genes are TRBV2 and TRBJ2-7, with 7 bases identical to TRBD2. This CDR3 contains 14 residues. Germline values: CDR1 SNHLY, CDR2 FYNNEI. The V and J ends lost 7 bases and 2 bases, in that order; junction bases with no gene match: 8.

The chain couples TRBV29-1 to TRBJ2-7; possibly TRBD1 for D (6 bases). V shed 5 bases and J shed 1 base, with 12 bases lying between them. The CDR3 is made up of 13 amino acids. Germline V gives CDR1 SQVTM, CDR2 ANQGSEA. The CDR3 DNA reads as TGCAGCGTTTCCGGGACAAGTTCCTACGAGCAGTACTTC. Its protein product is CSVSGTSSYEQYF.

In its sample, this clonotype was seen a few times. The gene calls are TRBV5-1 and TRBJ2-2; TRBD1 matches at 9 bases. Per the germline V gene, CDR1 is SGHRS and CDR2 is YFSETQ. This CDR3 spans 17 amino acids. Trimming cost V 3 bases and J 7 bases; bases outside gene matches: 13. For the CDR3, the DNA is TGCGCCAGCAGCTGGCGGACAGGGGAGATTGTCGGCGGGGAGCTGTTTTTT. Its translation: CASSWRTGEIVGGELFF.

This clonotype was found a few times. The genes are TRBV12-3 or TRBV12-4 and TRBJ2-7; D could derive from TRBD1 or TRBD2 (5 bases each). V lost 8 bases and J lost 4, with 12 bases in between. The CDR3 is 12 amino acids. Here the CDR3 reads CASGTVGYEQYF. In nucleotides, the CDR3 is TGTGCCAGCGGGACCGTCGGATACGAGCAGTACTTC.

This chain joins TRBV24-1 and TRBJ2-2; no reliable D call. The CDR3 has 13 amino acids. Germline loops: CDR1 KGHDR, CDR2 SFDVKD. Trimming stripped 5 bases from V and 2 bases from J, with 5 bases between. The CDR3 protein is CATSAPNTGELFF. In DNA, the CDR3 is TGTGCCACCAGTGCTCCTAACACCGGGGAGCTGTTTTTT.

This clonotype was counted only a few times. The chain recombines TRBV4-1 with TRBJ2-7; D gene uncertain. The ends were cut back, 0 bases at V and 6 bases at J, with 12 bases in the middle. There are 14 residues in the CDR3. Germline CDR1 MGHRA, CDR2 YSYEKL. The chain's CDR3 is CASSQDNGKGEQYF. The CDR3 region has the DNA TGCGCCAGCAGCCAAGATAACGGAAAAGGCGAGCAGTACTTC.

The rearrangement joins TRBV29-1 to TRBJ1-3; no reliable D call. Germline CDR1 SQVTM, CDR2 ANQGSEA. The CDR3 runs to 14 residues. The V and J ends lost 5 bases and 4 bases respectively, with 15 bases between them. The CDR3 nucleotides are TGCAGCGTTCCCAAGCGCGACGGGGGAAACACCATATATTTT. Protein: CSVPKRDGGNTIYF.

For this clonotype: A much larger clone sits a single nucleotide away, making a read error possible. The rearrangement uses TRBV10-3 and TRBJ2-5, with D possibly being TRBD2 (5 bases). With 11 bases removed from V and 0 bases from J, the gap between germline ends came to 13 bases. The CDR3 spans 13 residues. Germline CDR1 reads ENHRY; CDR2 reads SYGVKD. The CDR3 here is CAASSGDQETQYF. CDR3 sequence (DNA): TGTGCCGCCTCCTCCGGGGACCAAGAGACCCAGTACTTC.

This clonotype was detected only a few times. The V gene is TRBV11-3, the J gene TRBJ2-3; TRBD2 aligns across 8 bases. The germline CDR1 and CDR2 sequences are SGHNT and YENEEA. Trimming at V came to 4 bases and at J to 2 bases, leaving 5 bases not matched to a gene. This CDR3 has 15 amino acids. The chain's CDR3 is CASSSRGGLTDTQYF. The DNA of the CDR3 is TGTGCCAGCAGCTCCCGGGGGGGACTCACAGATACGCAGTATTTT.

The gene calls are TRBV25-1 and TRBJ1-6; D unresolved. V shed 8 bases and J shed 8 bases, with 13 bases lying between them. From germline, CDR1 is MGHDK and CDR2 SYGVNS. This CDR3 has 13 residues. The CDR3 region has the DNA TGTGCCAGCTCACCCTTCATAGATTCACCCCTCCACTTT. This encodes CASSPFIDSPLHF. The full variable domain, completed using reference TRBV25-1 and TRBJ1-6, is EADIYQTPRYLVIGTGKKITLECSQTMGHDKMYWYQQDPGMELHLIHYSYGVNSTEKGDLSSESTVSRIRTEHFPLTLESARPSHTSQYLCASSPFIDSPLHFGNGTRLTVT.

A few counts support this clonotype. The V gene is TRBV6-5, the J gene TRBJ1-4; D unresolved. CDR1 is MNHEY, CDR2 SVGAGI, per germline. Trimming shortened V by 0 bases and J by 3 bases, and 11 bases separated the two germline ends. The CDR3 is 16 residues long. The DNA for the CDR3 is TGTGCCAGCAGTTACTCGATCGCTAGCGCTAATGAAAAACTGTTTTTT. Amino acids: CASSYSIASANEKLFF.

This clonotype came up a few times. The chain recombines TRBV7-9 with TRBJ2-5; no clear D. The CDR3 sequence is 13 residues long. Germline CDR1 reads SEHNR; CDR2 reads FQNEAQ (reference sequence). Trimming stripped 5 bases from V and 7 bases from J, with 14 bases between. DNA for the CDR3: TGTGCCAGCAGCACTAACCTCCCGGGGACCCAGTACTTC. Amino acids: CASSTNLPGTQYF.

The chain employs TRBV12-3 or TRBV12-4 and TRBJ1-2; D uncertain. V dropped 4 bases and J dropped 14 bases, with 14 bases sitting between them. This CDR3 comprises 11 residues. As DNA, the CDR3 is TGTGCCAGCAGTTCTAGGGTCGGTTTTACCTTC. Translated: CASSSRVGFTF.

In this sample, this clonotype turned up many times. The chain recombines TRBV7-8 with TRBJ2-2; 7 bases agree with TRBD1. This CDR3 contains 14 residues. V gave up 5 bases and J gave up 5 bases; unmatched junction bases: 5. Germline CDR1 SGHVS, CDR2 FQNEAQ. The DNA of the CDR3 is TGTGCCAGCAGCACTTACAGGGGAACCGGGGAGCTGTTTTTT. Its protein is CASSTYRGTGELFF.

This clonotype was seen more than once but under ten times. The V gene is TRBV12-3 or TRBV12-4, the J gene TRBJ1-1; D remains ambiguous. This CDR3 is 14 amino acids long. V lost 5 bases and J 4 bases, leaving 14 bases between the germline ends. Written as DNA, the CDR3 is TGTGCCAGCAGTCTAGGCTCGTTGGTCACTGAAGCTTTCTTT. Amino acid sequence: CASSLGSLVTEAFF.

CDR3 coding DNA: TGTGCCAGCAGTGCTAGACCTCAATCCCATGGCTACACCTTC. It is translated as CASSARPQSHGYTF. This chain links TRBV25-1 with TRBJ1-2; D is uncertain. CDR1 MGHDK and CDR2 SYGVNS come from the germline V gene. Trimming pared 4 bases from V and 6 bases from J, leaving 15 bases between. The CDR3 covers 14 residues.

The genes are TRBV9 and TRBJ1-1, with TRBD1 as a possible D gene (5 bases). The CDR3 runs to 14 residues. The V gene lost 4 bases and the J gene lost 4 bases, with 14 bases spanning the gap. Germline CDR1 is SGDLS and CDR2 is YYNGEE. The CDR3 region has the DNA TGTGCCAGCAGCCAAGAGACTAGGGGCACTGAAGCTTTCTTT. Its protein is CASSQETRGTEAFF.

This clonotype was picked up one time. A much larger clone differs by one base, so this may be a read error. The CDR3 DNA reads as TGTGCCACCAGCAGTAGACCGGGACAGGGGGACACTGAAGCTTTCTTT. This gives the protein CATSSRPGQGDTEAFF. The gene calls are TRBV15 and TRBJ1-1, with 11 bases fitting TRBD1. CDR1 is LNHNV and CDR2 is YYDKDF in the germline V gene (reference sequence). With 3 bases clipped from V and 3 bases from J, the junction kept 6 bases outside the gene matches. The CDR3 covers 16 residues. Drawing the rest from reference TRBV15 and TRBJ1-1, the complete variable domain is DAMVIQNPRYQVTQFGKPVTLSCSQTLNHNVMYWYQQKSSQAPKLLFHYYDKDFNNEADTPDNFQSRRPNTSFCFLDIRSPGLGDTAMYLCATSSRPGQGDTEAFFGQGTRLTVV.